This T cell receptor beta chain stems from a study of patients and donors after allogeneic stem cell transplantation (dated by TCRdb to 2019 to 2021). This clonotype was counted at least ten times. Its antigen is still unknown. No base quality information exists; no much larger clone differs at one position. V and J lose 2 bases and 6 bases, and a span of 10 bases separates them. From the cysteine up to the phenylalanine, the CDR3 has a length of 13 residues. Of all the DNA, just the CDR3 is kept, 39 bases in frame from base 1. The germline V gene sets CDR1 to SGHTA and CDR2 to FQGNSA. The library was built by means of RT-PCR. TCRdb records NextSeq 550 as the sequencer. The raw public reads went through TCRdb reprocessing: fastp at Q25, MiXCR clone calling, in-frame beta chains kept. Each entry is one CDR3 protein sequence, shown with its most common DNA and genes. The table for this sample lists about 400,000 distinct CDR3 sequences; approximately 16% of them were counted only once. The ten largest clones represent roughly 7% of the sample.

The receptor comes from a human donor who was either an allogeneic HSCT recipient or a stem cell or donor lymphocyte infusion donor (not recorded which). It is not recorded whose cells these are; they may come from a transplant donor. The specimen was blood, either unsorted or a sorted T cell fraction (not recorded which). The chain is encoded by TRBV7-2 joined to TRBJ1-2, with a weak D call of TRBD1 (6 bases match). The CDR3 loop reads CASSLRAGDGYTF. The DNA reads as follows: TGTGCCAGCAGCTTAAGGGCAGGGGATGGCTACACCTTC.